Reported below is one TCR beta chain. Other DNA sequences from this sample encode an identical CDR3 as well. For every subset, genomic DNA was evenly distributed across several immunoSEQ plates. Generated by immunoSEQ multiplex PCR, the TCRdb table keeps only in-frame clones and is missing some. The sample yields approximately 1.9 million clones, about 94% seen once. The data stem from a study of shared clonotypes between healthy human individuals. Turning to the study itself: Contributing individuals were a couple of females and a few males aged 18 to 49.

CD8 cells classed as naive were CD45RO-negative and positively selected for CCR7, excluding terminally differentiated effector memory CD45RA+ cells. Donors comprised healthy HIV-negative adults lacking recent acute infections or vaccinations. All of the donors resided in Nashville, Tennessee, and each was a Caucasian adult. This CDR3 is built from 15 residues. Germline V gene lookup returns CDR1 SGHRS and CDR2 YFSETQ. The trim removed 0 bases at V and 9 bases at J, leaving 3 bases unmatched. Sequenced material: naive CD8+ T cells from PBMCs. The receptor's source is a man between 18 and 29 years old in good health. Some clones in this sample may be carry-over from other donors' samples. This chain uses TRBV5-1 with TRBJ2-1, with 13 nucleotides matching TRBD2. CDR3 residues: CASSLGLAGGREQFF. The DNA for the CDR3 is TGCGCCAGCAGCTTGGGACTAGCGGGAGGCCGTGAGCAGTTCTTC.